These 11 T cell receptor beta chains share one sample of origin, sequenced in a study of cytomegalovirus exposure and HLA in healthy donors. 60 Vbeta and 13 Jbeta primers were used in PCR. Sequenced by immunoSEQ multiplex PCR; TCRdb stores in-frame clones only, minus some. Here the sample spans 150,000 to 180,000 clones, around 75% being singletons. Source material: PBMCs. Every receptor here comes from a man aged 18 to 30 in good health and CMV-seronegative.

The chain has TRBV6-6 and TRBJ2-1, with D tentatively TRBD1 (6 bases). With 2 bases removed from V and 2 bases from J, the gap between germline ends came to 13 bases. This CDR3 spans 16 amino acids. Germline V gene lookup returns CDR1 MNHNY and CDR2 SVGAGI (reference sequence). DNA of the CDR3: TGTGCCAGCAGTTACACGCACAGGGAGCCCTACAATGAGCAGTTCTTC. Translating it yields CASSYTHREPYNEQFF.

This chain links TRBV7-2 with TRBJ1-3, with 10 bases aligning to TRBD1. The CDR3 length is 16 residues. From germline, CDR1 is SGHTA and CDR2 FQGNSA. V shed 4 bases and J 2 bases; nucleotides not matched to a gene: 5. CDR3 sequence: CASSSTGTGAGNTIYF. In nucleotides, the CDR3 is TGTGCCAGCAGCTCCACCGGGACAGGGGCTGGAAACACCATATATTTT.

This clone occurred once. The chain is built from TRBV7-8 and TRBJ1-5; 7 bases align to TRBD1. The V gene end was trimmed by 4 bases and the J gene end by 15 bases; junction bases not matched to a gene: 15. This CDR3 has 14 residues. The germline gives CDR1 SGHVS, CDR2 FQNEAQ. In nucleotides, the CDR3 is TGTGCCAGCAGCTCGAACAGGCGACAGGGTGTCTGGCATTTT. It codes for CASSSNRRQGVWHF.

This chain links TRBV29-1 with TRBJ2-5, with TRBD2 matching 15 bases. The CDR3 has 17 amino acids. J was trimmed by 2 bases and V by 5 bases; bases with no gene match: 9. Per the germline V gene, CDR1 is SQVTM and CDR2 is ANQGSEA. CDR3 bases: TGCAGCGTTCTTGGACTAGCGGGAGGGCCGGGGCAAGAGACCCAGTACTTC. Translated: CSVLGLAGGPGQETQYF.

As regards this clone: Other DNA sequences within the sample encode an identical CDR3. The CDR3 DNA reads TGTGCCAGCAGTTCGGGACAGACCTACGAGCAGTACTTC. It codes for CASSSGQTYEQYF. V usage is TRBV28 and J usage is TRBJ2-7; TRBD1 matches at 7 bases. V dropped 4 bases and J dropped 2; count of bases not matched to a gene: 2. The CDR3 consists of 13 residues. Germline V gene lookup returns CDR1 MDHEN and CDR2 SYDVKM.

The chain employs TRBV27 and TRBJ1-2; no clear D gene. The CDR3 has 13 amino acids. Germline lookup yields CDR1 MNHEY and CDR2 SMNVEV (reference sequence). Trimming shortened V by 3 bases and J by 2 bases, and 7 bases separated the two germline ends. The CDR3 DNA reads TGTGCCAGCAGTTTGAACCGGAACTATGGCTACACCTTC. Translating it yields CASSLNRNYGYTF.

The rearrangement uses TRBV11-2 and TRBJ2-7; a weak D match, TRBD2 (5 bases). V gave up 3 bases and J gave up 4 bases, with 16 bases separating them. The CDR3 sequence is 15 residues long. From germline, CDR1 is SGHAT and CDR2 FQNNGV. For the CDR3, the DNA is TGTGCCAGCAGCTTCGTGGGTAGCGCAAGATACGAGCAGTACTTC. It codes for CASSFVGSARYEQYF.

Regarding this clone: The conserved phenylalanine or tryptophan normally closing the CDR3 is absent here, so this likely arose from a read error. The limits of the CDR3 on the DNA are not certain, so only TCRdb's listed CDR3 is given. The chain couples TRBV7-7 to TRBJ2-7; the table's D call, TRBD1, has no DNA check behind it. The CDR3 length equals 11 residues, ends included. Germline loops: CDR1 SSHAT, CDR2 FNYEAQ (reference sequence). CDR3: CASSFRDTPDT.

The rearrangement joins TRBV2 to TRBJ2-1; 7 bases map to TRBD2. This CDR3 comprises 14 residues. Trimming removed 4 bases from V and 5 bases from J; junction bases left unmatched: 5. Germline CDR1 and CDR2: SNHLY and FYNNEI. The CDR3 reads CASSGGGRHNEQFF. CDR3 coding DNA: TGTGCCAGCAGTGGGGGGGGGAGACACAATGAGCAGTTCTTC.

V gene TRBV5-1 combines with J gene TRBJ2-3; TRBD2 matches at 8 bases. The CDR3 is 16 amino acids. Germline lookup yields CDR1 SGHRS and CDR2 YFSETQ. Trimming removed 4 bases from V and 3 bases from J; junction bases left unmatched: 10. The CDR3: CASSLTGLVNTDTQYF. Here the CDR3 DNA reads TGCGCCAGCAGCCTAACGGGACTAGTTAATACAGATACGCAGTATTTT.

V usage is TRBV5-6 and J usage is TRBJ2-1; 7 positions agree with TRBD2. The CDR3 loop spans 16 amino acids. Losses at the gene ends were 3 bases for V and 4 bases for J; bases not matched to a gene: 10. The germline V gene encodes CDR1 SGHDT and CDR2 YYEEEE. In nucleotides, the CDR3 is TGTGCCAGCAGCTCTCGACCCGGGACTAATTACAATGAGCAGTTCTTC. Translation: CASSSRPGTNYNEQFF.